The clone carrying this T cell receptor beta chain showed up just a few times. The antigen remains unidentified. Looked up from germline, CDR1 is DFQATT and CDR2 is SNEGSKA (reference sequence). CDR3 length equals 16 residues. V shed 5 bases, J shed 6 bases, and the junction held 7 bases outside the gene matches. The data belong to a study of post-analysis software for immune sequencing data. Study outcomes and limitations: Among five TRBV segments more frequent in patients than controls were TRBV5-6, TRBV5-1 and TRBV20-1. A significant reduction in normalized Chao1 diversity was observed in multiple sclerosis patients versus controls.

TCR beta cDNA libraries included unique molecular identifiers. The source material, roughly 0.9 to 11 million T cells, gave rise to 400,000 to 550,000 cDNA molecules. One entry per CDR3 protein, called by TCRdb with MiXCR from the PCR reads. Counted here are approximately 730,000 distinct CDR3 sequences, just over 45% occurring once; the ten biggest clones make up 4% to 5%. Sequencing input: blood. The genes are TRBV20-1 and TRBJ2-1; 16 bases map to TRBD2. The clonotype originates from a girl aged 5-17 years with multiple sclerosis. CDR3 residues: CSALGLAGGPRNEQFF. CDR3 sequence (DNA): TGCAGTGCTCTGGGACTAGCGGGAGGGCCACGCAATGAGCAGTTCTTC.